The clone carrying this T cell receptor beta chain appeared a few times. Losses at the gene ends were 10 bases for V and 6 bases for J; bases not matched to a gene: 9. Germline assignment: CDR1 MNHEY and CDR2 SVGAGI. This CDR3 is 14 amino acids long. Sequenced by immunoSEQ multiplex PCR; TCRdb stores in-frame clones only, minus some. The sample contains about 130,000 clones, about 95% of which appear only once. The sample belongs to a study of control samples from healthy donors and cancer patients. Material: blood. This clonotype was obtained from a man under 40 in good health. The V gene is TRBV6-5, the J gene TRBJ2-2; TRBD1 matches 9 bases. CDR3 protein: CATAGQGLPGELFF. The CDR3 DNA reads TGTGCCACCGCGGGACAGGGCTTGCCCGGGGAGCTGTTTTTT.